The sequence of this T cell receptor (beta chain) was determined in a study of PD-L1 blockade in urothelial cancer. The V gene lost 5 bases and the J gene lost 0 bases, with 25 bases spanning the gap. The CDR3 covers 19 residues. Per the germline V gene, CDR1 is LNHDA and CDR2 is SQIVND (reference sequence). Libraries were prepared by immunoSEQ multiplex PCR; TCRdb keeps only in-frame clonotypes and omits some of them. The top ten hold 2.5% to 3.5% of the sample, which has 60,000 to 65,000 clones, around 81% seen once. Time point given: pretreatment peripheral blood. This chain connects TRBV19 to TRBJ1-1, with D possibly TRBD1 on 6 matching bases. Sequences were derived from PBMCs, sampled around atezolizumab (anti-PD-L1) treatment. This TCR was sampled from a man aged 70-80 years with urothelial cancer. The CDR3 DNA follows: TGTGCCAGTAGTCCAAGTGCGGGGGCCCCCCAGCCAATGAACACTGAAGCTTTCTTT. Amino acids: CASSPSAGAPQPMNTEAFF.